This TCR beta chain originates from a study of cytomegalovirus exposure and HLA in healthy donors. Study-wide results and caveats: Among TCR sequences, most were rare, though some public TCRs appeared in many donors. According to the study, about 180 TCR beta chains were cytomegalovirus-associated. Productive status was seen about 90% or about 30% of the time for most TCR beta V segments in an earlier analysis.

CDR3 length: 18 residues. The V and J ends lost 6 bases and 1 base, in that order; junction bases with no gene match: 14. Germline V CDR1 and CDR2: SEHNR, FQNEAQ (reference sequence). At sampling all donors were nominally healthy, likely with unrecorded immune exposures. 60 Vbeta and 13 Jbeta primers were used in PCR. Sequencing used immunoSEQ multiplex PCR; TCRdb keeps in-frame clones, though not all of them. The sample has 140,000 or so clones, around 86% seen once. Note on this clone: As yet, its antigen is unknown.

V is TRBV7-9 and J is TRBJ2-2, with TRBD2 matching over 7 bases. This sequence originates from a woman aged 30 to 39 in good health and CMV-seronegative. Sequenced sample: PBMCs. The CDR3 sequence: CASSSVHSGLGNTGELFF. CDR3 DNA sequence: TGTGCCAGCAGTTCGGTGCATAGCGGGTTGGGGAACACCGGGGAGCTGTTTTTT.